A selection of T cell receptor beta chains follows, all from one sample in a study of cytomegalovirus exposure and HLA in healthy donors. Sequencing was performed with immunoSEQ multiplex PCR; in TCRdb, only in-frame clones are kept and a portion is missing. The sample consists of about 190,000 clones, about four fifths of them appearing once. The sequencing sample was made of PBMCs. These receptors were collected from a woman aged 25 to 45 in good health and CMV-seropositive. Both conserved end residues are part of each CDR3. The D gene is left open where the match is weak. A row's size may be missing; if present it is once, few, many or a size class.

TRBV6-6	.	TRBJ2-1	.	TGTGCCAGCAGTCGAAATGACAACTCCTACAATGAGCAGTTCTTC	CASSRNDNSYNEQFF
TRBV6-1	TRBD2	TRBJ2-7	.	TGTGCCAGCAGTGATACGGGGGGTCGGCAGTACTTC	CASSDTGGRQYF
TRBV11-2	.	TRBJ2-3	once	TGTGCCAGCAGCTTAGAAGGGGGCGGGGAGGCAGATACGCAGTATTTT	CASSLEGGGEADTQYF
TRBV6-5	.	TRBJ2-1	.	TGTGCCAGCTCGGGAGGGGGCGGCGAGCAGTTCTTC	CASSGGGGEQFF
TRBV6-6	.	TRBJ1-2	.	TGTGCCAGCAGCACAGGGCTCTATGGCTACACCTTC	CASSTGLYGYTF
TRBV7-9	.	TRBJ1-6	few	TGTGCCAGCAGCTTAGCGTTTCAGGGTTATTCACCCCTCCACTTT	CASSLAFQGYSPLHF
TRBV28	.	TRBJ2-2	.	TGTGCCAGCAGTTTTCAGGGGCTGACCGGGGAGCTGTTTTTT	CASSFQGLTGELFF
TRBV6-4	TRBD1	TRBJ2-3	.	TGTGCCAGCAGTTCCCAGGGGGTGGACACAGATACGCAGTATTTT	CASSSQGVDTDTQYF
TRBV5-1	.	TRBJ2-1	.	TGCGCCAGCACCCCAGGGGAGAGCTCCTACAATGAGCAGTTCTTC	CASTPGESSYNEQFF
TRBV5-4	TRBD2	TRBJ2-1	.	TGTGCCAGCAGCCCTAATAGCGGGGGCACCTACAATGAGCAGTTCTTC	CASSPNSGGTYNEQFF
TRBV2	.	TRBJ1-1	few	TGTGCCAGCAGATGGACAGCTGAAGCTTTCTTT	CASRWTAEAFF
TRBV7-3	TRBD1	TRBJ2-7	.	TGTGCCAGCAGCTCAGGAAGCAGGACAGGGGAGCAGTACTTC	CASSSGSRTGEQYF
TRBV11-2	.	TRBJ1-6	once	TGTGCCAGCAGCTTAGATCTGCGGGAACCGGTTTCACCCCTCCACTTT	CASSLDLREPVSPLHF
TRBV5-4	.	TRBJ1-2	.	TGTGCCAGCAGCTTGGCCAGGGCAAACTATGGCTACACCTTC	CASSLARANYGYTF
TRBV28	.	TRBJ1-5	.	TGTGCCAGCAGTTTATTATCCAGCAATCAGCCCCAGCATTTT	CASSLLSSNQPQHF
TRBV27	TRBD1	TRBJ1-2	once	TGTGCCAGCAGTTCCGGGACAGGGTTCTATGGCTACACCTTC	CASSSGTGFYGYTF
TRBV2	.	TRBJ1-6	.	TGTGCCAGCAGTGGTTCGCTATTCACGGGTAATTCACCCCTCCACTTT	CASSGSLFTGNSPLHF
TRBV18	TRBD1	TRBJ1-5	once	TGTGCCAGCTCGCGACCGGGGACAGGGGTCAATCAGCCCCAGCATTTT	CASSRPGTGVNQPQHF
TRBV5-1	TRBD1	TRBJ1-1	once	TGCGCCAGCAGCGTCGACAGGGACACTGAAGCTTTCTTT	CASSVDRDTEAFF
TRBV2	.	TRBJ1-1	once	TGTGCCAGCATGGGGGGGGCGAGGGGATCGGCTGAAGCTTTCTTT	CASMGGARGSAEAFF
TRBV7-2	.	TRBJ1-2	.	TGTGCCAGCAGCCGAAACAGGGCCCAGGGCTACACCTTC	CASSRNRAQGYTF
TRBV6-9	TRBD1	TRBJ2-1	.	TGTGCCAGCAGTTATCCCAACCCCTCGACAGGGGTGGGTGAGCAGTTCTTC	CASSYPNPSTGVGEQFF
TRBV6-6	.	TRBJ1-4	.	TGTGCCAGCACCCAAGGGGTTAATGGAGCTAATGAAAAACTGTTTTTT	CASTQGVNGANEKLFF
TRBV7-2	.	TRBJ2-3	.	TGTGCCAGCAGCTTAATGAAAGCTAGCACAGATACGCAGTATTTT	CASSLMKASTDTQYF
TRBV18	.	TRBJ2-7	few	TGTGCCAGCTCACCAATACAGGGGGGGTACGAGCAGTACTTC	CASSPIQGGYEQYF
TRBV6-6	TRBD2	TRBJ2-1	few	TGTGCCAGCAGTTCCCGTGGAGCTAGCGGAGCTAGTGAGCAGTTCTTC	CASSSRGASGASEQFF
TRBV4-2	TRBD1	TRBJ2-5	.	TGTGCCAGCAGCCCGGGGGACAGGGACCAAGAGACCCAGTACTTC	CASSPGDRDQETQYF
TRBV9	.	TRBJ2-7	.	TGTGCCAGCAGCGTAGAGCCTTTGTCTAATGAGCAGTACTTC	CASSVEPLSNEQYF
TRBV27	.	TRBJ1-2	.	TGTGCCAGCAGTACCCAGGGCGTAGTAGACTACACCTTC	CASSTQGVVDYTF
TRBV15	TRBD2	TRBJ2-7	few	TGTGCCACCAGTATCGCTAGCGGGGGAGCAGGCTACGAGCAGTACTTC	CATSIASGGAGYEQYF
TRBV7-3	TRBD2	TRBJ2-3	.	TGTGCCAGCAGCCAGCCTTTAGCGGGGCGGAGCACAGATACGCAGTATTTT	CASSQPLAGRSTDTQYF
TRBV5-1	.	TRBJ2-2	.	TGCGCCAGCAGCAGGACTGTAACCGGGGAGCTGTTTTTT	CASSRTVTGELFF
TRBV19	.	TRBJ2-7	.	TGTGCCAGTAGCATGTGGGCCAGCTCCTACGAGCAGTACTTC	CASSMWASSYEQYF
TRBV5-4	.	TRBJ2-1	.	TGTGCCAGCAGCATTACTCCCATCCCTGAGCAGTTCTTC	CASSITPIPEQFF